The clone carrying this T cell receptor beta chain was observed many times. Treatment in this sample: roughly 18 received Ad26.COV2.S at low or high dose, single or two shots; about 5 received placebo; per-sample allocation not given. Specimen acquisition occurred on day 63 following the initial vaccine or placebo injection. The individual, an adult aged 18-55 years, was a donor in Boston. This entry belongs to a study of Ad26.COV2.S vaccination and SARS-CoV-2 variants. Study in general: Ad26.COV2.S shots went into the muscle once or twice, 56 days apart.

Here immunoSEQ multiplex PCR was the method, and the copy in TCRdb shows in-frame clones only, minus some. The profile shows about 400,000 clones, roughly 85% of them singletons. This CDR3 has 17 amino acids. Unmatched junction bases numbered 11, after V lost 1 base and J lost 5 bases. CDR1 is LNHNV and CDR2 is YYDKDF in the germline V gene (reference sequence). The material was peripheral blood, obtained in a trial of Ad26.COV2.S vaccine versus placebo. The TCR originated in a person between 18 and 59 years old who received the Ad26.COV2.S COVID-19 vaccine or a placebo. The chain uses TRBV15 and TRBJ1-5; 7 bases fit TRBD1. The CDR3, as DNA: TGTGCCACCAGCAGAGGACAGGGAGATGAAGGCGATCAGCCCCAGCATTTT. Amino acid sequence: CATSRGQGDEGDQPQHF.